The present T cell receptor beta chain was sequenced within a study of siplizumab effects on memory and regulatory T cells. Regarding the study as a whole: Mapping to unstimulated subsets was achieved for only a minor fraction of alloreactive clones.

Sequencing was performed with immunoSEQ multiplex PCR; in TCRdb, only in-frame clones are kept and a portion is missing. The table records tens of thousands of clones, approximately 88% of them present only once. Details on this clone: Its antigen is still unknown.

This sequence was found in a human donor in good health. Sequencing input: Tregs sorted from blood.

CDR3 bases: TGCAGCGTTGAGACTAGCGGGAGGTCTGGAGATACGCAGTATTTT. Encoded protein: CSVETSGRSGDTQYF. The genes are TRBV29-1 and TRBJ2-3; 13 nucleotides match TRBD2. Germline loops: CDR1 SQVTM, CDR2 ANQGSEA. The ends lost 3 bases at V and 5 bases at J; junction bases unmatched: 5. This CDR3 spans 15 amino acids.